A selection of T cell receptor beta chains follows, all from one sample in a study of technical replicates of blood from a few donors. Sequencing used immunoSEQ multiplex PCR; TCRdb keeps in-frame clones, though not all of them. The sample has more than 75,000 clones, approximately 83% seen once; the top ten hold roughly 4.8%. Input material: PBMCs. The receptor source for this set is a human donor in good health. Some clones in this sample may be carry-over from other donors' samples. Both conserved end residues are part of each CDR3. Each record gives: V gene, clone size, J gene, D gene, CDR3 protein, CDR3 DNA. D genes are given only for firm matches. Clone size is given for some rows only: seen once, a few or many times, or a class if the clone is expanded.

TRBV7-9	.	TRBJ1-3	.	CASSLVAASGNTIYF	TGTGCCAGCAGCTTAGTAGCGGCCAGCGGAAACACCATATATTTT
TRBV30	.	TRBJ1-2	.	CAWTGDGYTF	TGTGCCTGGACAGGGGATGGCTACACCTTC
TRBV30	.	TRBJ2-1	TRBD2	CAWRSSGGASEQFF	TGTGCCTGGAGGTCTAGCGGGGGGGCCTCTGAGCAGTTCTTC
TRBV12-2	few	TRBJ2-7	.	CASREKAGKYYEQYF	TGTGCAAGTCGCGAGAAAGCGGGAAAATACTACGAGCAGTACTTC
TRBV6-6	.	TRBJ2-1	.	CASRATYNEQFF	TGTGCCAGCAGGGCCACCTACAATGAGCAGTTCTTC
TRBV19	few	TRBJ1-1	.	CASSLLNTEAFF	TGTGCCAGTAGCCTCCTGAACACTGAAGCTTTCTTT
TRBV30	.	TRBJ1-1	.	CAWSMTLLEAFF	TGTGCCTGGAGTATGACACTCCTTGAAGCTTTCTTT
TRBV30	once	TRBJ2-6	.	CAWSFGILSGANVLTF	TGTGCCTGGAGTTTCGGGATCCTGAGTGGGGCCAACGTCCTGACTTTC
TRBV7-9	.	TRBJ2-7	TRBD2	CASNILAGGIFSYEQYF	TGTGCCAGCAATATCCTCGCGGGGGGAATCTTCTCCTACGAGCAGTACTTC
TRBV6-7	few	TRBJ1-6	.	CASSYSGVYGSPLHF	TGTGCCAGCAGTTATTCCGGGGTATATGGTTCACCCCTCCACTTT